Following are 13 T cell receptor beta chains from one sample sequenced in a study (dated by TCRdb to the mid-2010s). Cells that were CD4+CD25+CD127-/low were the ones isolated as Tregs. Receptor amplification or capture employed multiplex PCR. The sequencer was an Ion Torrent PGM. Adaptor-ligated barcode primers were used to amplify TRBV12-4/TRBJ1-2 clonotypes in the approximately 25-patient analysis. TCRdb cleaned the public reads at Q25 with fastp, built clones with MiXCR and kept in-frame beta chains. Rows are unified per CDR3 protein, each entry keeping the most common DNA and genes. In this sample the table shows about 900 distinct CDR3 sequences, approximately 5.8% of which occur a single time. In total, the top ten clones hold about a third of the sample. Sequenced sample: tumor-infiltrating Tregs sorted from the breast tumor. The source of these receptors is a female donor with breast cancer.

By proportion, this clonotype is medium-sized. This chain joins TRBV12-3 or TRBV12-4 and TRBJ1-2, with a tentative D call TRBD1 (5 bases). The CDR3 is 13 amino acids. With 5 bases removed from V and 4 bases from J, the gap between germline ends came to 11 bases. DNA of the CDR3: TGTGCCAGCAGTCCAGGGATCCTCTATGGCTACACCTTC. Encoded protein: CASSPGILYGYTF.

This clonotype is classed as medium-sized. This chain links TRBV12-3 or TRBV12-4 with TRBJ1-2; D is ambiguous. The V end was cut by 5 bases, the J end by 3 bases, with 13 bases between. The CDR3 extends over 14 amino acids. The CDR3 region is CASSPGWGDYGYTF. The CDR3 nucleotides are TGTGCCAGCAGTCCGGGGTGGGGAGACTATGGCTACACCTTC.

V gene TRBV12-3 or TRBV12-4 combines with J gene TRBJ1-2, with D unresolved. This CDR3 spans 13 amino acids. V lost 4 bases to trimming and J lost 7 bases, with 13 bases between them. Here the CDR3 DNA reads TGTGCCAGCAGTTCTACATCGGGCCCTGGCTACACCTTC. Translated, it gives CASSSTSGPGYTF.

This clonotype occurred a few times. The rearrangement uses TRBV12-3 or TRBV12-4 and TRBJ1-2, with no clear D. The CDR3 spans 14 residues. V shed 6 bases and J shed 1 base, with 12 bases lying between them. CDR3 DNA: TGTGCCAGCAGCCACGGACGGATTAACTATGGCTACACCTTC. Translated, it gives CASSHGRINYGYTF.

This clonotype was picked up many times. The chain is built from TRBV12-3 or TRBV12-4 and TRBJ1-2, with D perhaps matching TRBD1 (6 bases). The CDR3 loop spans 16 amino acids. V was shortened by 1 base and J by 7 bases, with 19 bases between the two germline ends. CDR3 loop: CASSLVVTGNPFGYTF. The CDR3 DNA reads TGTGCCAGCAGTTTAGTAGTAACAGGGAATCCATTTGGCTACACCTTC.

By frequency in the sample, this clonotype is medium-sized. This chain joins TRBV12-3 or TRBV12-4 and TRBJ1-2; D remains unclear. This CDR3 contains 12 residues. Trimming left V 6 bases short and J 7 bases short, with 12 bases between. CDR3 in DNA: TGTGCCAGCAGCCCCTCCATTGGTGGCTACACCTTC. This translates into CASSPSIGGYTF.

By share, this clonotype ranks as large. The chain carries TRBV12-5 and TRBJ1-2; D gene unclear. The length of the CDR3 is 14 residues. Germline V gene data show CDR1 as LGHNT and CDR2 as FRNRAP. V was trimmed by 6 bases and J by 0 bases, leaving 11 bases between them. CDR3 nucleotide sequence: TGTGCTAGTGGCTCCCGTCCAGCTAACTATGGCTACACCTTC. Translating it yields CASGSRPANYGYTF.

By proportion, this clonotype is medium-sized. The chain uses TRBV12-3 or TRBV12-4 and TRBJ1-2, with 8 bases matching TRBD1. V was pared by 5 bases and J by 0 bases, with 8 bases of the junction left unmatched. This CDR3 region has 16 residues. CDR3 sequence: CASSTGQGLSNYGYTF. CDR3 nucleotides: TGTGCCAGCAGTACAGGACAGGGCCTATCTAACTATGGCTACACCTTC.

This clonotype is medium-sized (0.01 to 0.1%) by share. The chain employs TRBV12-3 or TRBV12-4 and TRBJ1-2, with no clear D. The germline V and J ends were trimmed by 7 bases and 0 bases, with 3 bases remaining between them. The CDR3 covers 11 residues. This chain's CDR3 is CASKSNYGYTF. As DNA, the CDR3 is TGTGCCAGCAAGTCTAACTATGGCTACACCTTC.

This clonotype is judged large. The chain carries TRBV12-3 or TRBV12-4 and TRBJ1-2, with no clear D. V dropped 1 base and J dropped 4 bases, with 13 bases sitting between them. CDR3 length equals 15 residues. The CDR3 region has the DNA TGTGCCAGCAGTTTAGATTACCGGGAAATCTATGGCTACACCTTC. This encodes CASSLDYREIYGYTF.

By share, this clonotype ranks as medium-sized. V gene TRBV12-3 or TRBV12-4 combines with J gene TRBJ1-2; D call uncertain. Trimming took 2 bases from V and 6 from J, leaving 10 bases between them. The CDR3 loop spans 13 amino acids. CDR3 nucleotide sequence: TGTGCCAGCAGTTTAACCGACGCCCATGGCTACACCTTC. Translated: CASSLTDAHGYTF.

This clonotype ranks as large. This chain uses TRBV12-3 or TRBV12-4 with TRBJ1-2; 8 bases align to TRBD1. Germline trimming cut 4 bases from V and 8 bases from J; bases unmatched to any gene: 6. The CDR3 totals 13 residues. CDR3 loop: CASSSTGVGGYTF. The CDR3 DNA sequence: TGTGCCAGCAGTTCGACAGGGGTGGGAGGCTACACCTTC.

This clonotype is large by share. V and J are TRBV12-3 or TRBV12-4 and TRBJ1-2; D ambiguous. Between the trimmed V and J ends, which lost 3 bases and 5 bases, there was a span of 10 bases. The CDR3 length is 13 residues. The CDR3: CASSLGGLYGYTF. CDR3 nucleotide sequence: TGTGCCAGCAGTTTGGGCGGGCTATATGGCTACACCTTC.